This TCR beta chain was sequenced for a study of shared clonotypes between healthy human individuals. Study observations and caveats: In a handful of donors, around 5% of naive CD4 clonotypes appeared in common. Naive subsets usually exceeded memory subsets in estimated richness. Sampling covered blood only; tissue repertoires likely differ.

Some clones are missing from TCRdb's copy, which holds only in-frame ones; the method was immunoSEQ multiplex PCR. The data contain around 1.5 million clones, 95% to 99% of them singletons. Nashville, Tennessee was home to all donors, who were Caucasian adults. This clone came up once. Its cognate antigen is unknown. The clonotype comes from a man aged 25-45 years in good health. Sample: naive CD4+ T cells sorted from blood. The subset denotes: CD45RA+ positively selected.

CDR3 sequence reads: CASSGAYNSNEQFF. In DNA form, the CDR3 reads TGTGCCAGCAGCGGGGCCTACAACTCGAATGAGCAGTTCTTC. V gene TRBV7-2 combines with J gene TRBJ2-1; the D gene is possibly TRBD1 (5 bases). CDR1 is SGHTA, CDR2 FQGNSA, per germline. This CDR3 is 14 amino acids long. V was clipped by 5 bases and J by 7 bases, with 15 bases between them.